The 5 T cell receptor beta chains presented below share a single source sample, sequenced in a study of blood T cell repertoires in COVID-19. The protocol was immunoSEQ multiplex PCR, while the TCRdb copy is restricted to in-frame clones and leaves out a portion. The table has fewer than 250,000 clones, around 80% seen once; the top ten hold approximately 12%. Sequencing was carried out using peripheral blood. The receptors were sampled from a woman in her forties with acute or convalescent COVID-19.

The genes are TRBV6-5 and TRBJ2-1; TRBD1 matches at 9 bases. With V trimmed by 5 bases and J by 2 bases, 1 base remained unmatched. The CDR3 totals 14 residues. CDR1 is MNHEY and CDR2 is SVGAGI in the germline V gene. Here the CDR3 DNA reads TGTGCCAGCAGTCGGACAGGGGCCTACAATGAGCAGTTCTTC. This gives the protein CASSRTGAYNEQFF.

V gene TRBV12-5 combines with J gene TRBJ2-1, with a tentative D call TRBD2 (6 bases). This CDR3 spans 16 amino acids. V dropped 5 bases and J dropped 5 bases, with 19 bases sitting between them. Germline V lookup: CDR1 LGHNT, CDR2 FRNRAP. As DNA, the CDR3 is TGTGCTAGTGGTAGAGCGCGGGATATTATAAACAATGAGCAGTTCTTC. Translated, it gives CASGRARDIINNEQFF.

The J gene is TRBJ1-2, the V gene TRBV28; D may be TRBD1 (5 bases). Germline loops: CDR1 MDHEN, CDR2 SYDVKM. The V end lost 10 bases, the J end lost 6 bases, and 18 bases lay between the germline ends. This CDR3 is built from 13 residues. The CDR3 bases are TGTGCCATCTATCGGTATAGGGGCGATGGCTACACCTTC. Encoded protein: CAIYRYRGDGYTF.

V is TRBV6-1 and J is TRBJ1-2; 7 bases agree with TRBD1. J was trimmed by 11 bases and V by 3 bases; bases with no gene match: 15. CDR3 length: 15 residues. The V gene's germline CDR1 is MNHNS and CDR2 SASEGT. Here the CDR3 DNA reads TGTGCCAGCAGTGAGACTATGGGGGACAGCTCTAAATACACCTTC. This codes for CASSETMGDSSKYTF.

The V gene is TRBV11-2, the J gene TRBJ2-1; TRBD2 agrees at 14 bases. After removal of 4 bases from V and 0 bases from J, the junction contained 2 bases not matched to a gene. This CDR3 is built from 17 residues. Germline CDR1 and CDR2: SGHAT and FQNNGV. The CDR3 is CASSSGTSGSSYNEQFF. DNA for the CDR3: TGTGCCAGCAGCTCGGGGACTAGCGGGAGCTCCTACAATGAGCAGTTCTTC. Combining the CDR3 with reference TRBV11-2 and TRBJ2-1 gives the whole variable domain EAGVAQSPRYKIIEKRQSVAFWCNPISGHATLYWYQQILGQGPKLLIQFQNNGVVDDSQLPKDRFSAERLKGVDSTLKIQPAKLEDSAVYLCASSSGTSGSSYNEQFFGPGTRLTVL.